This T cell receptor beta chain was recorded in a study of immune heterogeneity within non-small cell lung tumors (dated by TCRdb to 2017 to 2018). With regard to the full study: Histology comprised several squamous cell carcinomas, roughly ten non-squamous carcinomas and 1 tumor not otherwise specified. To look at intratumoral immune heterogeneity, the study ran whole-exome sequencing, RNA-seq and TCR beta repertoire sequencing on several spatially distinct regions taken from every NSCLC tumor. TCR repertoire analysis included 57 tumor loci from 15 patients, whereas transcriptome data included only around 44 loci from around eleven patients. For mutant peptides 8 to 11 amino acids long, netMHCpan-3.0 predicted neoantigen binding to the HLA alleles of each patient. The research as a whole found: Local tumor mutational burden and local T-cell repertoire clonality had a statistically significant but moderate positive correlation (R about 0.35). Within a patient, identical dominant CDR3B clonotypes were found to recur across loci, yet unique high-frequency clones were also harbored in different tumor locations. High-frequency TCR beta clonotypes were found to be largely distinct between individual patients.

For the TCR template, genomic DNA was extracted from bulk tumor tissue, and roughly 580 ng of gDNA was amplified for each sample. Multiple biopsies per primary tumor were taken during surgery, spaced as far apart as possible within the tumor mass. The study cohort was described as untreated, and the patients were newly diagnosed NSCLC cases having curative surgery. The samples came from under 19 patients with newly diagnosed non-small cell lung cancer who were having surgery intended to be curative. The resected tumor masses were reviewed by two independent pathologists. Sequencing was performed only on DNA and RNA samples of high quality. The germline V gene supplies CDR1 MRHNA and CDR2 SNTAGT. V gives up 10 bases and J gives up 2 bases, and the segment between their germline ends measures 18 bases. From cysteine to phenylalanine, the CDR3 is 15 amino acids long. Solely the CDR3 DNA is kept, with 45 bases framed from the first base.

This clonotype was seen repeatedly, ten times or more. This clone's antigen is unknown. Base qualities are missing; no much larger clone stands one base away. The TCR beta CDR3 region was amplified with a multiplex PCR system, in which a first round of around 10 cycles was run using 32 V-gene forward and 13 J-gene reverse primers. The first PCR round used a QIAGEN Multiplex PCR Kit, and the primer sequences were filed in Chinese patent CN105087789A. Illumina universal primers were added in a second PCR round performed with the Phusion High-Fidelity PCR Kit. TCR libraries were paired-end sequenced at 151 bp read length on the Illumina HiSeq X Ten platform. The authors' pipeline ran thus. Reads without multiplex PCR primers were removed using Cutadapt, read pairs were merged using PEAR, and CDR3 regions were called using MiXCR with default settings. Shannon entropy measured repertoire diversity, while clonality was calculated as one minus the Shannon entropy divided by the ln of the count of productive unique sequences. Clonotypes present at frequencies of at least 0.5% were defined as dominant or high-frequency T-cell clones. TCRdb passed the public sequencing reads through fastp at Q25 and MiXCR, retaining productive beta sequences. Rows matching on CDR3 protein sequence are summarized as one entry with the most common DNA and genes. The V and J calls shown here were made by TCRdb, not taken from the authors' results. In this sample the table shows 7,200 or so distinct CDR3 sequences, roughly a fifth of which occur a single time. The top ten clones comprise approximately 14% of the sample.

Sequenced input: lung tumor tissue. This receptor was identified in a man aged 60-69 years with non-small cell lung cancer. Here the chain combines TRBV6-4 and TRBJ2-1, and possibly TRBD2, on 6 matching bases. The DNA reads TGTGCCACCCAGCTCGATAGCGGAGCCTACAATGAGCAGTTCTTC. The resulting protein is CATQLDSGAYNEQFF.